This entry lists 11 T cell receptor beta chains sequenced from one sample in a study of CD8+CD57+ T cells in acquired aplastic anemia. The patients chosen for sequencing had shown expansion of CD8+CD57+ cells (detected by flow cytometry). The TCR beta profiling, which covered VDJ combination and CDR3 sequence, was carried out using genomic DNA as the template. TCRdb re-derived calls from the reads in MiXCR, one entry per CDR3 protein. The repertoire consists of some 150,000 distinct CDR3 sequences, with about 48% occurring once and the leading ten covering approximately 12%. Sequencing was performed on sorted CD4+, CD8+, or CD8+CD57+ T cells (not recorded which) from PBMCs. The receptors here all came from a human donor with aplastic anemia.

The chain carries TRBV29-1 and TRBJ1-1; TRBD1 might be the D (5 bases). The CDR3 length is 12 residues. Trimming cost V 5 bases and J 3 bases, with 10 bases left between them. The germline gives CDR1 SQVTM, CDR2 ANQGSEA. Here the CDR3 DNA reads TGCAGCGTTTCCAGGGATGACACTGAAGCTTTCTTT. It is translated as CSVSRDDTEAFF.

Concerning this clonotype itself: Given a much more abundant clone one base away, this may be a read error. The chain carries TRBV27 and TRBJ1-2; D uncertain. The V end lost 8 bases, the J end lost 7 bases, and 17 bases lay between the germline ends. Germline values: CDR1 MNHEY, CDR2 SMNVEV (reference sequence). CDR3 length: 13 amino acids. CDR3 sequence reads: CASSKVQIFGYTF. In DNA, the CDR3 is TGTGCCAGCTCTAAGGTACAGATATTTGGCTACACCTTC.

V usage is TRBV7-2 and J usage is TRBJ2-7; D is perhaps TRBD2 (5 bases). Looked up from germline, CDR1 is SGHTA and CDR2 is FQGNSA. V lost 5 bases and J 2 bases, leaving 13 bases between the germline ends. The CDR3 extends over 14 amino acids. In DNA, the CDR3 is TGTGCCAGCAGCCTGACGGGGTTAACCTACGAGCAGTACTTC. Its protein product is CASSLTGLTYEQYF.

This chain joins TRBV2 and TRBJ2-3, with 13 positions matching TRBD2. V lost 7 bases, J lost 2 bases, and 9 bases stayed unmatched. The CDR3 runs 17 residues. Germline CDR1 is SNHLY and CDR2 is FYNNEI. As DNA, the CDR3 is TGTGCCAGCACCCTGACTAGCGGGGGGCCAATCACAGATACGCAGTATTTT. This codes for CASTLTSGGPITDTQYF.

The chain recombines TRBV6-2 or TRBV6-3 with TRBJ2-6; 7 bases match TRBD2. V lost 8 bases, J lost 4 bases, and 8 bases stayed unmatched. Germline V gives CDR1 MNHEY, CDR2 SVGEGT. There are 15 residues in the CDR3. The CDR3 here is CASGNGGSGANVLTF. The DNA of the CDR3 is TGTGCCAGCGGAAACGGGGGGTCCGGGGCCAACGTCCTGACTTTC.

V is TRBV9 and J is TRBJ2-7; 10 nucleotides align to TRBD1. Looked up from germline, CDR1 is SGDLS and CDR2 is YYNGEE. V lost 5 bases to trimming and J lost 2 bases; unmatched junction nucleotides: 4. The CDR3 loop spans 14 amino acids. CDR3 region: CASSGDRGPYEQYF. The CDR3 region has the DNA TGTGCCAGCAGTGGGGACAGGGGCCCCTACGAGCAGTACTTC.

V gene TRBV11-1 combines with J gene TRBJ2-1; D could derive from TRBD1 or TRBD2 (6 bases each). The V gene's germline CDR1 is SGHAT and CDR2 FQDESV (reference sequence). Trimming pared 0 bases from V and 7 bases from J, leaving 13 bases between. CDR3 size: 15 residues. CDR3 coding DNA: TGTGCCAGCAGCTTAGCGGGGGGCGCTTTGAATGAGCAGTTCTTC. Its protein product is CASSLAGGALNEQFF.

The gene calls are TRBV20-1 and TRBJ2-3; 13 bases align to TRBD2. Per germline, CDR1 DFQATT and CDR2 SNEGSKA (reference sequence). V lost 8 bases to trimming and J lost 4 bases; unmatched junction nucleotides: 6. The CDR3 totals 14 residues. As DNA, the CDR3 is TGCAGTCCGTCGACTAGCGGGAGGCCAGATACGCAGTATTTT. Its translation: CSPSTSGRPDTQYF.

CDR3: CSVKIGAREQYF. CDR3 bases: TGCAGCGTTAAGATAGGGGCGAGGGAGCAGTACTTC. The genes are TRBV29-1 and TRBJ2-7; the D gene is possibly TRBD1 (5 bases). Germline lookup yields CDR1 SQVTM and CDR2 ANQGSEA. The length of the CDR3 is 12 residues. V gave up 5 bases and J gave up 7 bases, with 15 bases separating them.

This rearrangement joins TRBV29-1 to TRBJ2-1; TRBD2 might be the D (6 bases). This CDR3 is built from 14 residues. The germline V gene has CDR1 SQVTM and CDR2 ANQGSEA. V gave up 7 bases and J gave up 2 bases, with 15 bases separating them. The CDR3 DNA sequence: TGCAGCGCCGGGAGCGTCCCCACCTACAATGAGCAGTTCTTC. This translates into CSAGSVPTYNEQFF.

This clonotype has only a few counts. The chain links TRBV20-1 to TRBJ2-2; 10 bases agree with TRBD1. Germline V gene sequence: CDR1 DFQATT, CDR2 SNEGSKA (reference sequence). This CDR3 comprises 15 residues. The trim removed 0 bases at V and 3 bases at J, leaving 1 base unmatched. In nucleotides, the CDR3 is TGCAGTGCTAGAGATGGGACAGGGGACACCGGGGAGCTGTTTTTT. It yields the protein CSARDGTGDTGELFF.